This entry lists 26 T cell receptor beta chains sequenced from one sample in a study of T cell changes during pregnancy in multiple sclerosis. Sequencing was performed with immunoSEQ multiplex PCR; in TCRdb, only in-frame clones are kept and a portion is missing. The sample includes roughly 43,000 clones, roughly nine tenths seen only once; the top ten take about 1%. Sequenced material: CD4+ T cells from peripheral blood mononuclear cells, taken after pregnancy. These receptor sequences come from a female donor with multiple sclerosis, enrolled in a pregnancy study.

This chain uses TRBV7-2 with TRBJ2-1; D remains ambiguous. The V end was cut by 4 bases, the J end by 1 base, with 14 bases between. Per the germline V gene, CDR1 is SGHTA and CDR2 is FQGNSA. This CDR3 comprises 16 residues. CDR3 DNA sequence: TGTGCCAGCAGCTCAGACCCCCAGGTTTCCTACAATGAGCAGTTCTTC. It encodes CASSSDPQVSYNEQFF.

The chain uses TRBV11-2 and TRBJ2-7, with D perhaps TRBD2 (5 bases). The germline V gene has CDR1 SGHAT and CDR2 FQNNGV. The V end was cut by 7 bases, the J end by 2 bases, with 15 bases between. The length of the CDR3 is 14 residues. In nucleotides, the CDR3 is TGTGCCAGCATTGGGCCTAGCCGACCCTACGAGCAGTACTTC. Protein product: CASIGPSRPYEQYF.

The gene calls are TRBV28 and TRBJ2-5; 7 positions agree with TRBD1. There are 15 residues in the CDR3. Germline-derived CDR1 and CDR2 are MDHEN and SYDVKM. V dropped 2 bases and J dropped 5; count of bases not matched to a gene: 8. The CDR3 is CASSLRGRGMETQYF. CDR3 coding DNA: TGTGCCAGCAGTTTAAGGGGCAGGGGGATGGAGACCCAGTACTTC.

The chain links TRBV2 to TRBJ2-1, with D possibly being TRBD2 (5 bases). The germline gives CDR1 SNHLY, CDR2 FYNNEI. V lost 5 bases and J lost 2, with 10 bases in between. The CDR3 spans 14 residues. For the CDR3, the DNA is TGTGCCAGCAGTCCCAGCGGAGCCTACAATGAGCAGTTCTTC. Translation gives CASSPSGAYNEQFF.

This sequence joins TRBV28 and TRBJ2-3, with D tentatively TRBD1 (6 bases). The V gene lost 5 bases and the J gene lost 3 bases, with 12 bases spanning the gap. CDR1 is MDHEN, CDR2 SYDVKM, per germline. The CDR3 is 14 residues long. The CDR3 nucleotides read TGTGCCAGCAGTGATATCGGACAGACAGATACGCAGTATTTT. Translating it yields CASSDIGQTDTQYF.

The chain joins TRBV16 to TRBJ1-5, with D possibly TRBD1 on 6 matching bases. The CDR3 totals 15 residues. Trimming pared 0 bases from V and 1 base from J, leaving 7 bases between. Germline CDR1 reads KGHSY; CDR2 reads FQNENV. CDR3 nucleotides: TGTGCCAGCAGCCAATCTGGACAGAGCAATCAGCCCCAGCATTTT. Translated, it gives CASSQSGQSNQPQHF.

The gene calls are TRBV18 and TRBJ2-5; TRBD2 matches at 13 bases. V dropped 6 bases and J dropped 6; count of bases not matched to a gene: 7. The CDR3 totals 15 residues. Germline CDR1 reads KGHSH; CDR2 reads LQKENI. Here the CDR3 DNA reads TGTGCCAGCTCCAAGGGACTAGCGGGGATCCAGACCCAGTACTTC. This codes for CASSKGLAGIQTQYF.

The rearrangement joins TRBV7-2 to TRBJ2-7; tentatively, D is TRBD2 (6 bases). Trimming stripped 1 base from V and 2 bases from J, with 9 bases between. There are 14 residues in the CDR3. Germline V CDR1 and CDR2: SGHTA, FQGNSA. CDR3 DNA: TGTGCCAGCAGCTTAGGGCGGGGACCCTACGAGCAGTACTTC. Its translation is CASSLGRGPYEQYF.

CDR3 coding DNA: TGTGCCAGCAGCCCAGGAGCGGTTCAAGAGACCCAGTACTTC. This sequence encodes CASSPGAVQETQYF. The chain recombines TRBV7-9 with TRBJ2-5, with a tentative D call TRBD2 (5 bases). The CDR3 has 14 residues. Trimming stripped 5 bases from V and 2 bases from J, with 12 bases between. The germline V gene encodes CDR1 SEHNR and CDR2 FQNEAQ (reference sequence). Supplemented by reference TRBV7-9 and TRBJ2-5, the full variable domain reads DTGVSQNPRHKITKRGQNVTFRCDPISEHNRLYWYRQTLGQGPEFLTYFQNEAQLEKSRLLSDRFSAERPKGSFSTLEIQRTEQGDSAMYLCASSPGAVQETQYFGPGTRLLVL.

The V call is TRBV7-2, the J call TRBJ2-6; 10 nucleotides match TRBD1. CDR1 and CDR2 (germline): SGHTA, FQGNSA. V lost 6 bases, J lost 1 base, and 6 bases stayed unmatched. This CDR3 is 17 amino acids long. CDR3 protein: CASRGRDRGSGANVLTF. The CDR3 nucleotides are TGTGCCAGCAGGGGGCGGGACAGGGGTTCTGGGGCCAACGTCCTGACTTTC.

This chain joins TRBV7-9 and TRBJ2-3; no clear D gene. The CDR3 has 12 residues. Germline-derived CDR1 and CDR2 are SEHNR and FQNEAQ (reference sequence). V was shortened by 8 bases and J by 3 bases, with 9 bases between the two germline ends. The CDR3 bases are TGTGCCAGCGGCTACGGGACAGATACGCAGTATTTT. This codes for CASGYGTDTQYF.

The rearrangement links TRBV14 to TRBJ1-1; 7 bases map to TRBD1. The CDR3 has 14 residues. The germline gives CDR1 SGHDN, CDR2 FVKESK. With 4 bases clipped from V and 4 bases from J, the junction kept 6 bases outside the gene matches. The CDR3 spells CASSLRTGITEAFF. The CDR3 nucleotides are TGTGCCAGCAGCCTTCGGACAGGCATCACTGAAGCTTTCTTT.

V gene TRBV11-2 combines with J gene TRBJ2-7, with 15 nucleotides matching TRBD2. The germline V gene encodes CDR1 SGHAT and CDR2 FQNNGV. The V segment lost 6 bases and the J segment 0 bases; nucleotides outside the gene matches: 12. The CDR3 totals 19 residues. The CDR3 nucleotides read TGTGCCAGCAGACAGGGGGGACTAGCGGGAGGCCCCCTCTCCTACGAGCAGTACTTC. Its protein product is CASRQGGLAGGPLSYEQYF.

This clone is a singleton in its sample. Other DNA sequences in this sample translate to the same CDR3. The chain couples TRBV30 to TRBJ2-5; D gene uncertain. The germline V and J ends were trimmed by 1 base and 4 bases, with 4 bases remaining between them. Germline CDR1 and CDR2: GTSNPN and SVGIG (reference sequence). The CDR3 contains 11 residues. The DNA of the CDR3 is TGTGCCTGGAGTGCAGGAGAGACCCAGTACTTC. Translation gives CAWSAGETQYF.

J is TRBJ2-1 and V is TRBV10-1; TRBD2 matches at 12 bases. The trim removed 4 bases at V and 4 bases at J, leaving 2 bases unmatched. CDR3 length: 15 amino acids. CDR1 and CDR2 (germline): WNHNN, SYGVQD (reference sequence). The CDR3 is CASSAGTSGYNEQFF. The CDR3 region has the DNA TGCGCCAGCAGTGCTGGGACTAGCGGGTACAATGAGCAGTTCTTC.

A few counts support this clone. The chain has TRBV10-2 and TRBJ2-3; weak D call: TRBD2 (5 bases). Per germline, CDR1 WSHSY and CDR2 SAAADI. The CDR3 contains 14 residues. V lost 5 bases, J lost 5 bases, and 14 bases lay in between. The CDR3 DNA is TGCGCCAGCAGTCAATCTCATCGGGGAGATACGCAGTATTTT. Translating gives CASSQSHRGDTQYF.

The rearrangement uses TRBV18 and TRBJ1-3; TRBD1 might be the D (5 bases). This CDR3 comprises 16 residues. Germline V lookup: CDR1 KGHSH, CDR2 LQKENI. V was clipped by 1 base and J by 3 bases, with 13 bases between them. This chain's CDR3 is CASSPRLDNDGNTIYF. The DNA for the CDR3 is TGTGCCAGCTCACCACGGCTGGACAATGATGGAAACACCATATATTTT.

V gene TRBV5-6 combines with J gene TRBJ2-3; 9 bases are a match to TRBD2. The CDR3 is made up of 16 amino acids. J was trimmed by 3 bases and V by 4 bases; bases with no gene match: 9. Germline assignment: CDR1 SGHDT and CDR2 YYEEEE. The CDR3, as DNA: TGTGCCAGCAGCGTGGGACTAGCCAAAGGTACAGATACGCAGTATTTT. It codes for CASSVGLAKGTDTQYF.

Note on this clone: A read error may produce the germline difference seen at one junction end. V and J are TRBV7-7 and TRBJ2-5, with D perhaps matching TRBD1 (5 bases). The CDR3 runs 14 residues. Germline V gene sequence: CDR1 SSHAT, CDR2 FNYEAQ (reference sequence). In DNA, the CDR3 is TGTGCTAGCAGCTTAGAACAGGTTGCGGAGACCCAGTACTTC. Amino acids: CASSLEQVAETQYF.

The chain employs TRBV5-6 and TRBJ2-1; 7 nucleotides agree with TRBD2. V lost 0 bases to trimming and J lost 5 bases; unmatched junction nucleotides: 5. Germline V gene data show CDR1 as SGHDT and CDR2 as YYEEEE. This CDR3 comprises 15 residues. CDR3 coding DNA: TGTGCCAGCAGCTTGGTGGGACTACCGCACAATGAGCAGTTCTTC. Protein product: CASSLVGLPHNEQFF.

In this sample, this clone turned up a few times. The chain is built from TRBV19 and TRBJ2-5; 12 positions match TRBD2. V shed 0 bases and J 6 bases; nucleotides not matched to a gene: 5. This CDR3 has 16 residues. CDR1 is LNHDA and CDR2 is SQIVND in the germline V gene (reference sequence). In DNA, the CDR3 is TGTGCCAGTAGTATAGACTCCGGGACTAGCGGGCAGACCCAGTACTTC. Its translation: CASSIDSGTSGQTQYF.

The V and J genes are TRBV15 and TRBJ2-7; 11 nucleotides align to TRBD1. Germline V gene sequence: CDR1 LNHNV, CDR2 YYDKDF (reference sequence). The CDR3 is 15 amino acids. V shed 0 bases and J 6 bases; nucleotides not matched to a gene: 4. CDR3 in amino acids: CATSREGTGGLEQYF. CDR3 nucleotides: TGTGCCACCAGCAGAGAGGGGACAGGGGGTCTCGAGCAGTACTTC.

The chain employs TRBV9 and TRBJ2-1, with 13 bases matching TRBD2. The CDR3 has 15 amino acids. The germline gives CDR1 SGDLS, CDR2 YYNGEE. V shed 3 bases and J 7 bases; nucleotides not matched to a gene: 4. The DNA for the CDR3 is TGTGCCAGCAGCGCCGGGACTAGCGGGATGAATGAGCAGTTCTTC. Amino acid sequence: CASSAGTSGMNEQFF.

The chain couples TRBV30 to TRBJ2-3; D might be TRBD1 (6 bases). Germline CDR1 reads GTSNPN; CDR2 reads SVGIG (reference sequence). V gave up 5 bases and J gave up 0 bases, with 12 bases separating them. This CDR3 has 14 amino acids. The CDR3: CAWDTGKSTDTQYF. The CDR3 coding sequence is TGTGCCTGGGATACAGGGAAAAGCACAGATACGCAGTATTTT.

The rearrangement joins TRBV5-6 to TRBJ1-1, with 7 bases matching TRBD1. Germline assignment: CDR1 SGHDT and CDR2 YYEEEE. This CDR3 comprises 13 residues. J lost 5 bases, V lost 1 base, and 2 bases had no gene match. CDR3 in amino acids: CASSLTGVTEAFF. CDR3 in DNA: TGTGCCAGCAGCTTGACAGGGGTTACTGAAGCTTTCTTT.

This chain joins TRBV5-1 and TRBJ2-5; D remains ambiguous. This CDR3 comprises 14 residues. V gave up 0 bases and J gave up 5 bases, with 11 bases separating them. Germline V lookup: CDR1 SGHRS, CDR2 YFSETQ. The chain's CDR3 is CASSLDVAWETQYF. The CDR3 nucleotides are TGCGCCAGCAGCTTGGATGTCGCGTGGGAGACCCAGTACTTC.